The T cell receptor beta chain described here comes from a study of cytomegalovirus exposure and HLA in healthy donors. The PCR contained 60 Vbeta and 13 Jbeta primers. Sequencing was performed with immunoSEQ multiplex PCR; in TCRdb, only in-frame clones are kept and a portion is missing. The data show about 140,000 clones, with 70% seen just once and under 2% held by the top ten. Germline trimming cut 2 bases from V and 3 bases from J; bases unmatched to any gene: 10. CDR1 and CDR2 from the germline V gene are SGDLS and YYNGEE. The CDR3 is 17 residues long. Sequenced: PBMCs. The rearrangement links TRBV9 to TRBJ1-3, with 8 bases fitting TRBD1. This clonotype originated in a woman in her thirties in good health and CMV-seronegative. This chain's CDR3 is CASSVTTGANFGNTIYF. The CDR3 nucleotides read TGTGCCAGCAGCGTTACGACAGGGGCCAATTTTGGAAACACCATATATTTT.